Each of the 17 T cell receptor beta chains below was sequenced from the same sample in a study of T cell repertoires in aging, cancer and after chemotherapy. Peripheral blood genomic DNA, not sorted cells or RNA, was the template. A mixed TRB-A/B primer pool amplified rearranged TRB by multiplex touch-down PCR. TCRdb fed the multiplex PCR reads into MiXCR, producing one record per CDR3 protein. The profile shows 810 or so distinct CDR3 sequences, over 60% of them singletons. The sequencing sample was made of blood. The receptors here all came from a human donor with a blood cancer.

This clonotype counts as large. The chain recombines TRBV28 with TRBJ1-5; possible D gene TRBD1, 6 bases. V was cut by 1 base and J by 6 bases, with 16 bases left in between. CDR1 and CDR2 (germline): MDHEN, SYDVKM. This CDR3 region has 16 residues. The CDR3 nucleotides are TGTGCCAGCAGTTTATTAGGGGGGGCCAAAAGTCAGCCCCAGCATTTT. Amino acids: CASSLLGGAKSQPQHF.

Turning to this clonotype: This may stem from a read error, because a much larger clone lies one nucleotide away. The chain carries TRBV5-1 and TRBJ1-5, with D uncertain. The germline gives CDR1 SGHRS, CDR2 YFSETQ. This CDR3 is 14 amino acids long. CDR3 coding DNA: TGCGTCAGCAGCCTTCAACTGGGAGATCAGCCCCAGCATTTT. Residues: CVSSLQLGDQPQHF.

The chain employs TRBV30 and TRBJ1-2; D gene uncertain. The V end lost 8 bases, the J end lost 8 bases, and 15 bases lay between the germline ends. Per germline, CDR1 GTSNPN and CDR2 SVGIG (reference sequence). The CDR3 extends over 11 amino acids. CDR3 sequence reads: CANLVMGGYTF. The CDR3 DNA reads TGTGCCAACCTCGTCATGGGGGGCTACACCTTC.

This clonotype occurred a few times. The rearrangement uses TRBV2 and TRBJ2-2; maybe TRBD1 (6 bases). The germline gives CDR1 SNHLY, CDR2 FYNNEI. This CDR3 spans 13 amino acids. Deletions cut 6 bases from V and 8 bases from J, with 13 bases between. The CDR3 sequence: CASSEQGQGELFF. The CDR3 DNA reads as TGTGCCAGCAGCGAACAGGGTCAGGGGGAGCTGTTTTTT.

V and J are TRBV5-1 and TRBJ1-1; the D gene is possibly TRBD1 (5 bases). Per germline, CDR1 SGHRS and CDR2 YFSETQ. The CDR3 consists of 16 residues. The ends were cut back, 0 bases at V and 1 base at J, with 13 bases in the middle. The CDR3 bases are TGCGCCAGCAGCTTGGGCGTAGGGACGCCGAACACTGAAGCTTTCTTT. Its protein product is CASSLGVGTPNTEAFF.

The chain combines TRBV19 with TRBJ1-2, with 8 bases aligning to TRBD1. The germline CDR1 and CDR2 sequences are LNHDA and SQIVND (reference sequence). J was trimmed by 8 bases and V by 6 bases; bases with no gene match: 8. The CDR3 is 13 amino acids. CDR3 in amino acids: CASRTRGPEGYTF. The CDR3 nucleotides read TGTGCCAGTAGGACCAGGGGGCCAGAAGGCTACACCTTC.

V is TRBV5-5 and J is TRBJ1-2, with 9 bases that match TRBD1. This CDR3 has 15 amino acids. Germline V lookup: CDR1 SGHKS, CDR2 YYEKEE (reference sequence). The V segment lost 1 base and the J segment 6 bases; nucleotides outside the gene matches: 7. The DNA for the CDR3 is TGTGCCAGCAGCTTGTTAAACAGGGGGCATGATGGCTACACCTTC. Encoded protein: CASSLLNRGHDGYTF.

V and J are TRBV27 and TRBJ2-1, with TRBD1 identical over 7 bases. In germline, CDR1 is MNHEY, CDR2 SMNVEV (reference sequence). The V and J ends lost 7 bases and 7 bases, in that order; junction bases with no gene match: 4. CDR3 length: 12 residues. The CDR3 DNA reads as TGTGCCAGCACCGCAGGGGGAAATGAGCAGTTCTTC. Translating gives CASTAGGNEQFF.

The rearrangement links TRBV12-3 or TRBV12-4 to TRBJ2-3; 9 bases are a match to TRBD2. J lost 4 bases, V lost 6 bases, and 8 bases had no gene match. The CDR3 is 15 amino acids. The CDR3 DNA follows: TGTGCCAGCAGAGGCGGGGGGGCCGAATCAGATACGCAGTATTTT. This sequence encodes CASRGGGAESDTQYF.

This sequence joins TRBV5-6 and TRBJ2-3, with D unclear. The germline V gene encodes CDR1 SGHDT and CDR2 YYEEEE. V was trimmed by 1 base and J by 3 bases, leaving 0 bases between them. The CDR3 spans 11 residues. DNA for the CDR3: TGTGCCAGCAGCTTGACAGATACGCAGTATTTT. It translates to CASSLTDTQYF.

This clonotype appeared once. The chain recombines TRBV29-1 with TRBJ2-1; 12 nucleotides match TRBD2. Per germline, CDR1 SQVTM and CDR2 ANQGSEA. J was trimmed by 4 bases and V by 7 bases; bases with no gene match: 5. The CDR3 is made up of 14 amino acids. The CDR3 DNA reads TGCAGCGGCCGACTAGCGGGAGATTACAATGAGCAGTTCTTC. It yields the protein CSGRLAGDYNEQFF.

The chain employs TRBV6-1 and TRBJ1-1; 8 positions match TRBD1. Germline assignment: CDR1 MNHNS and CDR2 SASEGT. The CDR3 contains 15 residues. J was trimmed by 6 bases and V by 5 bases; bases with no gene match: 11. DNA for the CDR3: TGTGCCAGCAGTTCCTGGACAGGGCGTTCCCCTGAAGCTTTCTTT. This gives the protein CASSSWTGRSPEAFF.

The gene calls are TRBV27 and TRBJ2-3; 9 nucleotides match TRBD1. Per the germline V gene, CDR1 is MNHEY and CDR2 is SMNVEV (reference sequence). The length of the CDR3 is 18 residues. V lost 1 base, J lost 4 bases, and 12 bases stayed unmatched. Here the CDR3 reads CASSLFSYRGHKADTQYF. CDR3 in DNA: TGTGCCAGCAGTTTATTCAGTTACAGGGGGCATAAAGCAGATACGCAGTATTTT.

The genes are TRBV20-1 and TRBJ2-4; 9 bases match TRBD1. There are 14 residues in the CDR3. Germline V gene sequence: CDR1 DFQATT, CDR2 SNEGSKA (reference sequence). V lost 6 bases and J lost 0; bases outside the gene matches: 3. This CDR3 reads CSARTGEAKNIQYF. The CDR3 nucleotides are TGCAGTGCGCGGACAGGGGAAGCCAAAAACATTCAGTACTTC.

This rearrangement joins TRBV10-3 to TRBJ2-3; the match to TRBD2 covers 7 bases. Looked up from germline, CDR1 is ENHRY and CDR2 is SYGVKD. Trimming at V came to 2 bases and at J to 0 bases, leaving 5 bases not matched to a gene. The CDR3 loop spans 16 amino acids. The CDR3 is CAISETGGVSTDTQYF. CDR3 in DNA: TGTGCCATCAGTGAGACGGGGGGTGTTAGCACAGATACGCAGTATTTT.

The V gene is TRBV30, the J gene TRBJ2-3, with no clear D. V lost 2 bases to trimming and J lost 4 bases, with 7 bases between them. The length of the CDR3 is 12 residues. Germline CDR1 and CDR2: GTSNPN and SVGIG (reference sequence). CDR3 DNA sequence: TGTGCCTGGAGTCTCCTCTCAGATACGCAGTATTTT. It specifies CAWSLLSDTQYF.

This clonotype was recorded once. The chain has TRBV19 and TRBJ1-3, with 8 nucleotides matching TRBD1. V lost 5 bases, J lost 2 bases, and 8 bases stayed unmatched. The CDR3 runs 16 residues. In germline, CDR1 is LNHDA, CDR2 SQIVND (reference sequence). The CDR3 nucleotides are TGTGCCAGTAGTTCCGGACAGGGTTCGGCTGGAAACACCATATATTTT. It translates to CASSSGQGSAGNTIYF. Filled out from reference TRBV19 and TRBJ1-3, the complete variable domain reads DGGITQSPKYLFRKEGQNVTLSCEQNLNHDAMYWYRQDPGQGLRLIYYSQIVNDFQKGDIAEGYSVSREKKESFPLTVTSAQKNPTAFYLCASSSGQGSAGNTIYFGEGSWLTVV.